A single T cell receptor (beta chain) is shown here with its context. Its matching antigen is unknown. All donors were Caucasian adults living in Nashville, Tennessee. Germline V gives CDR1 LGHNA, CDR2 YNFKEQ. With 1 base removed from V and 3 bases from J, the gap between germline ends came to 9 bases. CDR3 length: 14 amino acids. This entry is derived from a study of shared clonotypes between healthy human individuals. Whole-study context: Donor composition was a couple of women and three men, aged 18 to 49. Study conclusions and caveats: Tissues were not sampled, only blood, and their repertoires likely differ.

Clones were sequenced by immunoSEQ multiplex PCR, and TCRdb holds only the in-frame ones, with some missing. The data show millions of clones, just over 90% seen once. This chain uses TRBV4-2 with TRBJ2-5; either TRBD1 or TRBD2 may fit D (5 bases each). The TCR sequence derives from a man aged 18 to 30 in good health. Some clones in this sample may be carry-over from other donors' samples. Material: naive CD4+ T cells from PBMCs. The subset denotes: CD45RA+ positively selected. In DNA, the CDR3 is TGTGCCAGCAGCCAAGGGCAGGGAGAAGAGACCCAGTACTTC. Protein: CASSQGQGEETQYF.